Listed below are T cell receptor beta chains from one sample, sequenced in a study of beta chain features in type 1 diabetes. The method was immunoSEQ multiplex PCR; TCRdb's version includes in-frame clones alone and lacks a portion of them. The table lists fewer than 200,000 clones, 8.1% of them singletons. Sequencing was carried out using central memory CD4+ T cells from blood. The source of these receptors is a man younger than 30 in good health. Each CDR3 is given with its conserved first and last residue. A D gene is named only where the DNA matches it firmly.

NA	TRBV7-3	CASSPGLPGVETQYF
NA	TRBV5-1	CASSFTPGTSYEQYF
NA	TRBV2	CASRATVNTGELFF
NA	TRBV7-9	CASSYERGTEAFF
NA	TRBV29-1	CSVWSGALEQYF
TRBD1	TRBV5-4	CASSQDRVETQYF
NA	TRBV25-1	CASSEQGSNYGYTF
TRBD1	TRBV30	CAWSGTGTGWYEQYF
NA	TRBV4-1	CASSQVAGRGNTEAFF
NA	TRBV29-1	CSVNSEQYF
NA	TRBV19	CASSITSRGYTF
TRBD2	TRBV7-3	CASSFLAGYNEQFF
TRBD2	TRBV4-3	CASSQEWRGGFGELFF
TRBD1	TRBV27	CASKTQTGGLTF